The clone carrying this T cell receptor (beta chain) has a count of ten or more. Its cognate antigen is unknown. Unique molecular identifiers tagged the TCRbeta library. Each CDR3 protein is one row after TCRdb ran MiXCR on the PCR reads. The profile covers a few hundred thousand distinct CDR3 sequences, with more than 20% appearing a single time and 2.6% taken by the ten largest. This record belongs to a study of T-cell reconstitution after alpha-beta-depleted transplantation in children. Study findings and constraints: At around two months after transplant, the alpha-beta T cells were reportedly derived from several hundred expanded clones that came from non-depleted graft cells. Newly produced T cells mostly accounted for T-cell counts and diversity one year post-transplant.

This TCR came from a girl aged 2-10 years with Fanconi anemia, due to receive a stem cell transplant. The material was PBMCs, obtained before TCRalphabeta/CD19-depleted stem cell transplant.

The CDR3 DNA reads as TGCAGTGCTACCGAACCCCCTTACGAGCAGTACTTC. Amino acids: CSATEPPYEQYF. The V and J genes are TRBV20-1 and TRBJ2-7, with D unclear. This CDR3 has 12 residues. CDR1 is DFQATT, CDR2 SNEGSKA, per germline (reference sequence). V was pared by 4 bases and J by 4 bases, with 11 bases between.